These 20 T cell receptor beta chains originate from one sample sequenced in a study of blood T cell repertoires in COVID-19. Libraries were prepared by immunoSEQ multiplex PCR; TCRdb keeps only in-frame clonotypes and omits some of them. The sample includes roughly 29,000 clones, approximately 88% seen only once; the top ten take 8.5% to 10%. Material: peripheral blood. The source is a man older than 75 with active COVID-19.

This chain connects TRBV10-3 to TRBJ2-7; TRBD2 agrees at 9 bases. CDR3 length: 16 amino acids. V trimming: 3 bases; J trimming: 2 bases; junction bases outside the gene matches: 8. CDR1 and CDR2 (germline): ENHRY, SYGVKD. The CDR3 region is CAISDGSGGLTYEQYF. For the CDR3, the DNA is TGTGCCATCAGTGATGGTAGCGGGGGCCTGACCTACGAGCAGTACTTC.

The rearrangement links TRBV7-8 to TRBJ2-4; TRBD1 agrees at 7 bases. CDR3 length: 13 residues. V shed 3 bases, J shed 9 bases, and the junction held 5 bases outside the gene matches. Per germline, CDR1 SGHVS and CDR2 FQNEAQ. DNA for the CDR3: TGTGCCAGCAGCTTCCCGGACAGGACCATTCAGTACTTC. It yields the protein CASSFPDRTIQYF.

Here the CDR3 reads CASSIAGLAVPNEQFF. CDR3 DNA sequence: TGTGCCAGTAGTATAGCGGGACTAGCTGTACCCAATGAGCAGTTCTTC. J is TRBJ2-1 and V is TRBV19; 9 bases map to TRBD2. Per the germline V gene, CDR1 is LNHDA and CDR2 is SQIVND (reference sequence). The V segment lost 1 base and the J segment 6 bases; nucleotides outside the gene matches: 7. The CDR3 consists of 16 residues.

The chain employs TRBV6-1 and TRBJ1-2; maybe TRBD1 (5 bases). V dropped 3 bases and J dropped 5 bases, with 19 bases sitting between them. The germline V gene encodes CDR1 MNHNS and CDR2 SASEGT. CDR3 length: 16 residues. CDR3 sequence: CASSEGGVGSVYGYTF. CDR3 coding DNA: TGTGCCAGCAGTGAGGGGGGGGTAGGGTCGGTGTATGGCTACACCTTC.

This clone was observed a single time. The rearrangement links TRBV5-1 to TRBJ2-5, with a weak D call TRBD2 (7 bases). There are 15 residues in the CDR3. The germline V and J ends were trimmed by 1 base and 3 bases, with 13 bases remaining between them. CDR1 is SGHRS and CDR2 is YFSETQ in the germline V gene. The CDR3 region has the DNA TGCGCCAGCAGCTTGCGGGGGGCTAGGGAAGAGACCCAGTACTTC. Translating it yields CASSLRGAREETQYF.

The chain couples TRBV14 to TRBJ1-4; D gene unclear. CDR1 and CDR2 from the germline V gene are SGHDN and FVKESK. This CDR3 contains 15 residues. Trimming pared 1 base from V and 7 bases from J, leaving 13 bases between. The CDR3 DNA sequence: TGTGCCAGCAGCCAAGTACGGACCCGGGGTGAAAAACTGTTTTTT. This codes for CASSQVRTRGEKLFF. Using reference TRBV14 and TRBJ1-4 for the parts outside the CDR3, the full variable domain is EAGVTQFPSHSVIEKGQTVTLRCDPISGHDNLYWYRRVMGKEIKFLLHFVKESKQDESGMPNNRFLAERTGGTYSTLKVQPAELEDSGVYFCASSQVRTRGEKLFFGSGTQLSVL.

V usage is TRBV29-1 and J usage is TRBJ2-5; TRBD1 aligns across 7 bases. The CDR3 spans 11 residues. The junction had 2 bases not matched to a gene; V was cut back by 6 bases and J by 4 bases. The germline CDR1 and CDR2 sequences are SQVTM and ANQGSEA. The CDR3 protein is CSVRQGETQYF. CDR3 nucleotide sequence: TGCAGCGTCCGACAGGGAGAGACCCAGTACTTC.

This clone has more than one count but fewer than ten. J is TRBJ2-7 and V is TRBV7-7; TRBD2 aligns across 8 bases. Germline assignment: CDR1 SSHAT and CDR2 FNYEAQ (reference sequence). The J segment lost 1 base and the V segment lost 5 bases, leaving 7 bases of the junction unmatched. The CDR3 has 15 amino acids. The CDR3 DNA reads TGTGCCAGCAGCCTCGGTGCGGGGGGATCCTACGAGCAGTACTTC. Translation: CASSLGAGGSYEQYF.

This clone was counted a single time. The rearrangement joins TRBV27 to TRBJ1-3; TRBD1 matches 9 bases. The V gene end was trimmed by 4 bases and the J gene end by 0 bases; junction bases not matched to a gene: 7. Germline lookup yields CDR1 MNHEY and CDR2 SMNVEV (reference sequence). CDR3 size: 17 residues. The CDR3, as DNA: TGTGCCAGCAGTTCCTCAGGGACAGGGACCTCTGGAAACACCATATATTTT. This codes for CASSSSGTGTSGNTIYF.

This clone was observed a single time. The rearrangement links TRBV5-6 to TRBJ2-5; D possibly corresponds to TRBD2 (5 bases). Deletions cut 6 bases from V and 7 bases from J, with 16 bases between. Germline CDR1 and CDR2: SGHDT and YYEEEE. The CDR3 length is 13 residues. The CDR3 sequence is CASTPSLLGTQYF. DNA for the CDR3: TGTGCCAGCACCCCTAGCCTCCTCGGGACCCAGTACTTC.

The chain carries TRBV11-2 and TRBJ1-6; TRBD1 agrees at 10 bases. Germline lookup yields CDR1 SGHAT and CDR2 FQNNGV. The V and J ends lost 3 bases and 7 bases, in that order; junction bases with no gene match: 9. The CDR3 extends over 17 amino acids. Written as DNA, the CDR3 is TGTGCCAGCAGCTTGCGGACTGGGACAGGGGAAAATTCACCCCTCCACTTT. It is translated as CASSLRTGTGENSPLHF.

This rearrangement joins TRBV23-1 to TRBJ2-4; D is undetermined. TRBV23-1 is noted as an ORF with a role that remains uncertain. Deletions cut 2 bases from V and 5 bases from J, with 16 bases between. The CDR3 sequence is 16 residues long. CDR3 DNA: TGCGCCAGCAGTCAACGACAAAGTTGTCGCCAAAACATTCAGTACTTC. It is translated as CASSQRQSCRQNIQYF.

V gene TRBV19 combines with J gene TRBJ1-1; a possible D gene is TRBD1 (6 bases). Germline V gene sequence: CDR1 LNHDA, CDR2 SQIVND (reference sequence). This CDR3 is built from 13 residues. The germline V and J ends were trimmed by 5 bases and 4 bases, with 11 bases remaining between them. In DNA form, the CDR3 reads TGTGCCAGTAGTCCTGGGACAAGCACTGAAGCTTTCTTT. Amino acids: CASSPGTSTEAFF.

The chain employs TRBV3-1 (or the pseudogene TRBV3-2) and TRBJ2-6, with D perhaps TRBD2 (6 bases). Germline V gene sequence: CDR1 LGHDT, CDR2 YNNKEL (reference sequence). The CDR3 has 16 amino acids. The V gene lost 1 base and the J gene lost 4 bases, with 11 bases spanning the gap. DNA of the CDR3: TGTGCCAGCAGCCAAGCGGCGGGGTCGGGGGCCAACGTCCTGACTTTC. Protein sequence: CASSQAAGSGANVLTF.

V and J are TRBV5-1 and TRBJ2-3; D is unclear. Trimming left V 4 bases short and J 9 bases short, with 18 bases between. The CDR3 totals 14 residues. In germline, CDR1 is SGHRS, CDR2 YFSETQ. The CDR3 loop is CASSVPEIAATQYF. In DNA form, the CDR3 reads TGCGCCAGCAGCGTACCCGAAATAGCAGCCACGCAGTATTTT.

The chain employs TRBV1 and TRBJ2-5; TRBD1 is taken as the D call from the table, unchecked against the DNA. TRBV1 counts as a pseudogene. The length of the CDR3 is 16 residues. The CDR3 nucleotides are TGCACCAGCAGCCAAGAGAGACAGGGGGTGGTGGAGACCCAGTACTTC. Protein product: CTSSQERQGVVETQYF.

The CDR3 region is CASWKDRAGELFF. The CDR3 DNA follows: TGTGCCAGCTGGAAAGACAGGGCCGGGGAGCTGTTTTTT. V gene TRBV6-5 combines with J gene TRBJ2-2, with 7 positions matching TRBD1. The CDR3 has 13 amino acids. Per germline, CDR1 MNHEY and CDR2 SVGAGI. Trimming removed 8 bases from V and 6 bases from J; junction bases left unmatched: 6.

The chain couples TRBV19 to TRBJ2-7; D possibly corresponds to TRBD2 (7 bases). The CDR3 loop spans 15 amino acids. Per germline, CDR1 LNHDA and CDR2 SQIVND (reference sequence). V lost 6 bases to trimming and J lost 2 bases, with 17 bases between them. The CDR3 sequence: CASRGGGLRAYEQYF. The DNA of the CDR3 is TGTGCCAGTAGGGGCGGGGGCTTGAGGGCCTACGAGCAGTACTTC.

V is TRBV30 and J is TRBJ1-6; D ambiguous. Trimming cost V 2 bases and J 11 bases, with 13 bases left between them. This CDR3 region has 13 residues. Germline V lookup: CDR1 GTSNPN, CDR2 SVGIG (reference sequence). The CDR3 reads CAWSKRRVAPLHF. In DNA, the CDR3 is TGTGCCTGGAGTAAGCGGCGGGTGGCACCCCTCCACTTT.

The chain links TRBV11-2 to TRBJ2-5; weak D call: TRBD2 (5 bases). CDR1 and CDR2 from the germline V gene are SGHAT and FQNNGV. The V end lost 3 bases, the J end lost 5 bases, and 7 bases lay between the germline ends. The length of the CDR3 is 12 residues. Written as DNA, the CDR3 is TGTGCCAGCAGCTTTGAGGGTGAGACCCAGTACTTC. Translation gives CASSFEGETQYF.